This TCR beta chain originates from a study of control samples from healthy donors and cancer patients. Clones were read by immunoSEQ multiplex PCR, and TCRdb kept only the in-frame ones, dropping some. The table has 110,000 to 150,000 clones, about nine tenths seen once. CDR1 is MDHEN and CDR2 is SYDVKM in the germline V gene. The trim removed 4 bases at V and 3 bases at J, leaving 2 bases unmatched. This CDR3 region has 14 residues. The chain combines TRBV28 with TRBJ2-7; TRBD2 aligns across 11 bases. The sample comprised blood. The TCR originated in a man aged 25 to 40 in good health. The chain's CDR3 is CASSWGTSGYEQYF. The DNA for the CDR3 is TGTGCCAGCAGTTGGGGGACTAGCGGCTACGAGCAGTACTTC.